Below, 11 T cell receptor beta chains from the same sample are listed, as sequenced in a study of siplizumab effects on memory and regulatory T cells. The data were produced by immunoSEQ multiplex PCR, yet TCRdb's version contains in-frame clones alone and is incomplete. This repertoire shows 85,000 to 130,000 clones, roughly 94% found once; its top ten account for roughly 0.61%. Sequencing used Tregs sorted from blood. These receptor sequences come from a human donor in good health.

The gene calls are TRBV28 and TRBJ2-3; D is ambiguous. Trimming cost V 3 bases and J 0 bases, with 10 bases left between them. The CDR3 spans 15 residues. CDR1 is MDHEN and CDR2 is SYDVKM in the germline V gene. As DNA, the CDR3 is TGTGCCAGCAGTTTCTTGCCAATGAGCACAGATACGCAGTATTTT. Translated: CASSFLPMSTDTQYF.

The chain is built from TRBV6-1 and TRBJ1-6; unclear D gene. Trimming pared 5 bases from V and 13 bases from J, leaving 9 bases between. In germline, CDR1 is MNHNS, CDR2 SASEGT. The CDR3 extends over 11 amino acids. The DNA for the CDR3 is TGTGCCAGCAGTACAACTCAGCCCCTCCACTTT. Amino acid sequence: CASSTTQPLHF.

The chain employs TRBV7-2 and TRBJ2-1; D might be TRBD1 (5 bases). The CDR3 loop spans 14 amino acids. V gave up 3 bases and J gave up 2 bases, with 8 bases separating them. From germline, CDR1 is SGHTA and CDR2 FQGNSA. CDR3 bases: TGTGCCAGCAGCTTTCCAGGGACCTACAATGAGCAGTTCTTC. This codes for CASSFPGTYNEQFF.

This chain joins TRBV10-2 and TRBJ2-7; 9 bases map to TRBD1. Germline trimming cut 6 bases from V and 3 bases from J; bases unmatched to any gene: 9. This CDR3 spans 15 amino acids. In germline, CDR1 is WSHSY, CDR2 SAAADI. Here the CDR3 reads CASRDRDRVIYEQYF. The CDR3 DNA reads TGCGCCAGCAGAGACCGGGACAGGGTAATCTACGAGCAGTACTTC.

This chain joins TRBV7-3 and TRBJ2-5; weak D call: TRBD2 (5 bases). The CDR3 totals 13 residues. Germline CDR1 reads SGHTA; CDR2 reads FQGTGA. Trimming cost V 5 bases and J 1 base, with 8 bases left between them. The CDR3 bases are TGTGCCAGCAGCCGAAGCGGCCAAGAGACCCAGTACTTC. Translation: CASSRSGQETQYF.

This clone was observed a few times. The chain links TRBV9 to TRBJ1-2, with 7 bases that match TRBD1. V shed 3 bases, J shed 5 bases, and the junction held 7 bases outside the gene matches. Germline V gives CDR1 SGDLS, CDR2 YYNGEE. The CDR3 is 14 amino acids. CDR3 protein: CASSAVTGLYGYTF. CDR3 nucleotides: TGTGCCAGCAGCGCAGTGACAGGGCTGTATGGCTACACCTTC.

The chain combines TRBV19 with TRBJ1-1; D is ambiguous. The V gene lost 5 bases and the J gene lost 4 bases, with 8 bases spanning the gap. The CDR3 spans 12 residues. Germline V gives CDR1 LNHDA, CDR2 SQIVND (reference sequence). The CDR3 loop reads CASSPRFTEAFF. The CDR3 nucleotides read TGTGCCAGTAGTCCCAGGTTCACTGAAGCTTTCTTT. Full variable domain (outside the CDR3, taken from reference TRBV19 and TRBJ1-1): DGGITQSPKYLFRKEGQNVTLSCEQNLNHDAMYWYRQDPGQGLRLIYYSQIVNDFQKGDIAEGYSVSREKKESFPLTVTSAQKNPTAFYLCASSPRFTEAFFGQGTRLTVV.

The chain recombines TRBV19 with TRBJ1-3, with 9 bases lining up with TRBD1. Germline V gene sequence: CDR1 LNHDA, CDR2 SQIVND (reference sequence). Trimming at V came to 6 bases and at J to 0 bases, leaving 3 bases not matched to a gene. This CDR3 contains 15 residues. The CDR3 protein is CASRRDRDSGNTIYF. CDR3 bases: TGTGCCAGTAGAAGGGACAGGGACTCTGGAAACACCATATATTTT.

The DNA for the CDR3 is TGCGCCAGCAGCGGGCAAGGACGGAGGTATGGCTACACCTTC. Amino acids: CASSGQGRRYGYTF. This sequence joins TRBV5-1 and TRBJ1-2; D gene ambiguous. V lost 4 bases and J 5 bases, leaving 15 bases between the germline ends. CDR1 and CDR2 (germline): SGHRS, YFSETQ. The CDR3 contains 14 residues.

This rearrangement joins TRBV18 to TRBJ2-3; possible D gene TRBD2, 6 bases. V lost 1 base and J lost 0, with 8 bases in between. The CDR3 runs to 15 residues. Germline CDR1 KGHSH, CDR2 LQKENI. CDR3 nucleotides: TGTGCCAGCTCACCACTAGCGGACAGCACAGATACGCAGTATTTT. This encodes CASSPLADSTDTQYF. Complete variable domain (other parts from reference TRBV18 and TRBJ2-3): NAGVMQNPRHLVRRRGQEARLRCSPMKGHSHVYWYRQLPEEGLKFMVYLQKENIIDESGMPKERFSAEFPKEGPSILRIQQVVRGDSAAYFCASSPLADSTDTQYFGPGTRLTVL.

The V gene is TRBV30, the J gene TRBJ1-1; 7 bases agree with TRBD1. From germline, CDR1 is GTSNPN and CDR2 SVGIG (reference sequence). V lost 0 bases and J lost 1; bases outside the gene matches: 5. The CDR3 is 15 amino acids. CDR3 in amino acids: CAWSVFGTANTEAFF. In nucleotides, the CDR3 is TGTGCCTGGAGTGTCTTCGGGACAGCGAACACTGAAGCTTTCTTT.